This T cell receptor beta chain originates from a study of blood T cell repertoires in COVID-19. Original data processing: Cell counts per sample came from amplifying reference gene primers. The protocol was immunoSEQ multiplex PCR, while the TCRdb copy is restricted to in-frame clones and leaves out a portion. V, J and clone size are those of that table, while D and trimming were read from the DNA. The sample records roughly 350,000 clones, 70% to 90% being singletons. Per germline, CDR1 MDHEN and CDR2 SYDVKM. The CDR3 spans 16 residues. The ends were cut back, 6 bases at V and 5 bases at J, with 22 bases in the middle.

Input material: peripheral blood. The gene calls are TRBV28 and TRBJ2-5; perhaps TRBD2 as D (6 bases). This clonotype was sampled from a woman between 25 and 40 years old with COVID-19, enrolled during active disease. The DNA of the CDR3 is TGTGCCAGCAGCTCTACGCGGGGACCTCCAAGGGAGACCCAGTACTTC. Translating it yields CASSSTRGPPRETQYF.